The 2 T cell receptor beta chains presented below share a single source sample, sequenced in a study of T cells in women clearing cervical HPV infection. The table came from immunoSEQ multiplex PCR; TCRdb's copy has only in-frame clones and leaves some out. The table lists some 39,000 clones, with less than 6% in the top ten. The sequencing input was blood buffy coat. All receptors come from a woman between 18 and 70 years old with a cervical HPV16 infection that either progressed to CIN3+ or cleared (not recorded which).

Remarks on this clone: The missing CDR3 end, 3 residues past where the read stops, is filled in from the germline J gene. The chain recombines TRBV12-3 or TRBV12-4 with TRBJ2-3; perhaps TRBD1 as D (5 bases). The CDR3 runs 15 residues. The CDR3 here is CASSFGRAQQETQYF. CDR3 DNA (partial): TGTGCCAGCAGTTTCGGCAGGGCACAACAAGAGACG.

To note about this clone: Coverage ceases 3 residues before the CDR3 finishes, and the germline J gene fills in the end. The J gene is TRBJ1-2, the V gene TRBV7-2, with D maybe TRBD1 (6 bases). CDR1 and CDR2 (germline): SGHTA, FQGNSA. V was cut by 1 base and J by 5 bases, with 14 bases left in between. The CDR3 totals 15 residues. CDR3 sequence: CASSLVAGDRYGYTF. The covered CDR3 bases are TGTGCCAGCAGCTTAGTGGCAGGGGATAGGTATGGC.